Here is one TCR beta chain with its context. Germline loops: CDR1 SNHLY, CDR2 FYNNEI. The CDR3 extends over 15 amino acids. The V end lost 5 bases, the J end lost 2 bases, and 16 bases lay between the germline ends. Data came from immunoSEQ multiplex PCR; TCRdb stores just in-frame clones and leaves some out. The sample records just over 20,000 clones, approximately 87% being singletons. This entry is derived from a study of untreated major depressive disorder. The sequencing input was CD4+ T cells from PBMCs. This sequence was found in a woman aged 25 to 39 in good health. This chain links TRBV2 with TRBJ2-7; possible D gene TRBD2, 5 bases. Here the CDR3 DNA reads TGTGCCAGCAGTCCCCCCGGGGTTCGAACCTACGAGCAGTACTTC. Translated: CASSPPGVRTYEQYF.